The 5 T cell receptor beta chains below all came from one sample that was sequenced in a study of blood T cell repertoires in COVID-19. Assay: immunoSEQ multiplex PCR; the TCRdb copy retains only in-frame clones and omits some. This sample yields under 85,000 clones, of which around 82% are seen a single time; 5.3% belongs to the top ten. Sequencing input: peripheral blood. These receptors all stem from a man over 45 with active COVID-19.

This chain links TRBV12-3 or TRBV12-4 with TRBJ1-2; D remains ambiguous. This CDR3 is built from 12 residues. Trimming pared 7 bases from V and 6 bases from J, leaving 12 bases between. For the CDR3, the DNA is TGTGCCAGCAATAACCCCGGGGATGGCTACACCTTC. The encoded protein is CASNNPGDGYTF.

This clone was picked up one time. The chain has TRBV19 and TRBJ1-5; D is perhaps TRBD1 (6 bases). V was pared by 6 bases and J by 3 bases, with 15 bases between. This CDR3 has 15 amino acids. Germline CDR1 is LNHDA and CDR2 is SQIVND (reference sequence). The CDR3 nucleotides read TGTGCCAGTAGAGCCGACAGGAGCGACAATCAGCCCCAGCATTTT. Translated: CASRADRSDNQPQHF.

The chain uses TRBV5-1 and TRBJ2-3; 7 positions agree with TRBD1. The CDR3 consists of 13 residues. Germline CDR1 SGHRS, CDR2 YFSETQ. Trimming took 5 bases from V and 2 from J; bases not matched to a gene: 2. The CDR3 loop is CASRGQTTDTQYF. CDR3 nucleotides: TGCGCCAGCAGGGGACAGACCACAGATACGCAGTATTTT.

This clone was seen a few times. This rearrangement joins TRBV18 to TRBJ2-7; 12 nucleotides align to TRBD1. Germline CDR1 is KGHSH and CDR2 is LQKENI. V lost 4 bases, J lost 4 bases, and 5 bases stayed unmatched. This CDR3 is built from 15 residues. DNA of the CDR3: TGTGCCAGCTCACTACAGGGACAGGGGGCGTACGAGCAGTACTTC. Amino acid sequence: CASSLQGQGAYEQYF.

CDR3 DNA sequence: TGTGCCACCAGTGATTCACAGGTCCGGGCCCCTACGCAGTATTTT. Its protein product is CATSDSQVRAPTQYF. J is TRBJ2-3 and V is TRBV24-1, with D perhaps matching TRBD1 (5 bases). The CDR3 is 15 residues long. Germline V CDR1 and CDR2: KGHDR, SFDVKD. Trimming stripped 2 bases from V and 8 bases from J, with 16 bases between.